The 26 T cell receptor beta chains in this list originate from one sample, sequenced in a study of cytomegalovirus exposure and HLA in healthy donors. PCR was performed using 60 Vbeta and 13 Jbeta primers. Method: immunoSEQ multiplex PCR; TCRdb's copy keeps in-frame clones and lacks some. Of about 120,000 clones in the sample, 70% were seen once. Sequencing used PBMCs. These TCRs come from a man aged 25-40 years in good health and CMV-seropositive.

V is TRBV19 and J is TRBJ2-1, with TRBD1 matching 10 bases. The V and J ends lost 1 base and 5 bases, in that order; junction bases with no gene match: 2. Germline V CDR1 and CDR2: LNHDA, SQIVND (reference sequence). CDR3 length: 15 residues. The DNA for the CDR3 is TGTGCCAGTAGTATAGGGACAGGGGGAAACAATGAGCAGTTCTTC. Its translation: CASSIGTGGNNEQFF.

The chain couples TRBV11-2 to TRBJ2-5; 8 bases line up with TRBD2. Germline-derived CDR1 and CDR2 are SGHAT and FQNNGV. V shed 2 bases and J 4 bases; nucleotides not matched to a gene: 9. The CDR3 extends over 16 amino acids. CDR3 bases: TGTGCCAGCAGCTTACGGCCTAGCGGGCGGGGAGAGACCCAGTACTTC. Encoded protein: CASSLRPSGRGETQYF.

The chain uses TRBV7-9 and TRBJ1-2; a possible D gene is TRBD1 (6 bases). Trimming shortened V by 1 base and J by 1 base, and 13 bases separated the two germline ends. Germline assignment: CDR1 SEHNR and CDR2 FQNEAQ (reference sequence). The CDR3 has 16 amino acids. CDR3 in amino acids: CASSLEGGDFNYGYTF. The CDR3 DNA reads as TGTGCCAGCAGCTTAGAAGGGGGGGATTTTAACTATGGCTACACCTTC.

In its sample, this clone was seen once. This sequence joins TRBV7-3 and TRBJ2-3; D ambiguous. The CDR3 covers 18 residues. V was cut by 2 bases and J by 2 bases, with 20 bases left in between. Germline CDR1 SGHTA, CDR2 FQGTGA. The CDR3 DNA is TGTGCCAGCAGCTTATCCCTAACTATTCCCATGGCCACAGATACGCAGTATTTT. This encodes CASSLSLTIPMATDTQYF.

The chain has TRBV28 and TRBJ1-4; 8 bases are shared with TRBD1. Germline CDR1 and CDR2: MDHEN and SYDVKM. The V gene end was trimmed by 2 bases and the J gene end by 7 bases; junction bases not matched to a gene: 9. The CDR3 extends over 16 amino acids. The CDR3 sequence is CASSLRQGALVEKLFF. CDR3 bases: TGTGCCAGCAGTTTACGGCAGGGGGCATTGGTTGAAAAACTGTTTTTT.

The chain uses TRBV4-1 and TRBJ2-3; D call uncertain. V lost 0 bases, J lost 0 bases, and 7 bases lay in between. Germline V gene data show CDR1 as MGHRA and CDR2 as YSYEKL. The CDR3 contains 15 residues. DNA for the CDR3: TGCGCCAGCAGCCAAGATTCCCCTAGCACAGATACGCAGTATTTT. As protein: CASSQDSPSTDTQYF.

This clone turned up a few times. The chain combines TRBV19 with TRBJ2-5, with TRBD1 matching 11 bases. V shed 3 bases and J 4 bases; nucleotides not matched to a gene: 7. This CDR3 is built from 16 residues. Germline values: CDR1 LNHDA, CDR2 SQIVND (reference sequence). The CDR3 nucleotides are TGTGCCAGTAGTATCGAGCCAGGGACAGGGGGAGAGACCCAGTACTTC. Translation: CASSIEPGTGGETQYF.

The chain couples TRBV6-5 to TRBJ2-1, with D perhaps matching TRBD1 (5 bases). This CDR3 has 13 amino acids. CDR1 MNHEY and CDR2 SVGAGI come from the germline V gene. V lost 4 bases, J lost 9 bases, and 13 bases lay in between. The CDR3 DNA follows: TGTGCCAGCAGTTTCCTATCACAGGTTGAGCAGTTCTTC. This sequence encodes CASSFLSQVEQFF.

The CDR3 loop is CASSLKGDNEKLFF. The CDR3 DNA is TGTGCCAGCAGCTTGAAGGGGGATAATGAAAAACTGTTTTTT. The rearrangement links TRBV7-9 to TRBJ1-4; tentative D call: TRBD1 (6 bases). The CDR3 has 14 amino acids. V shed 3 bases and J shed 4 bases, with 9 bases lying between them. Per the germline V gene, CDR1 is SEHNR and CDR2 is FQNEAQ (reference sequence). The entire variable domain, with the rest obtained from reference TRBV7-9 and TRBJ1-4, is as follows: DTGVSQNPRHKITKRGQNVTFRCDPISEHNRLYWYRQTLGQGPEFLTYFQNEAQLEKSRLLSDRFSAERPKGSFSTLEIQRTEQGDSAMYLCASSLKGDNEKLFFGSGTQLSVL.

This clone was seen a handful of times. The J gene is TRBJ1-1, the V gene TRBV2, with 7 bases aligning to TRBD1. V was clipped by 5 bases and J by 3 bases; unmatched bases: 0. The CDR3 spans 12 residues. Germline CDR1 and CDR2: SNHLY and FYNNEI. The CDR3 here is CASSTGDTEAFF. CDR3 sequence (DNA): TGTGCCAGCAGTACAGGGGACACTGAAGCTTTCTTT.

The chain has TRBV2 and TRBJ2-3, with 7 bases aligning to TRBD1. Germline CDR1 SNHLY, CDR2 FYNNEI. The CDR3 is 16 residues long. With V trimmed by 3 bases and J by 0 bases, 6 bases remained unmatched. CDR3 loop: CASSDEGGGSTDTQYF. The CDR3 DNA reads as TGTGCCAGCAGTGACGAAGGGGGCGGAAGCACAGATACGCAGTATTTT.

The gene calls are TRBV9 and TRBJ2-3; no clear D gene. V dropped 0 bases and J dropped 2 bases, with 10 bases sitting between them. The CDR3 is made up of 15 amino acids. CDR1 and CDR2 (germline): SGDLS, YYNGEE. CDR3 in amino acids: CASSVGAALTDTQYF. CDR3 sequence (DNA): TGTGCCAGCAGCGTAGGGGCAGCTCTCACAGATACGCAGTATTTT.

J is TRBJ1-4 and V is TRBV30; a possible D gene is TRBD1 (6 bases). Trimming left V 0 bases short and J 2 bases short, with 16 bases between. The length of the CDR3 is 17 residues. From germline, CDR1 is GTSNPN and CDR2 SVGIG (reference sequence). The CDR3 is CAWSVFSRGSTNEKLFF. The CDR3 DNA follows: TGTGCCTGGAGTGTCTTCTCAAGGGGGTCCACTAATGAAAAACTGTTTTTT.

This clone has more than one count but fewer than ten. This rearrangement joins TRBV9 to TRBJ1-4, with D possibly TRBD1 on 5 matching bases. There are 15 residues in the CDR3. V was shortened by 0 bases and J by 8 bases, with 14 bases between the two germline ends. The germline CDR1 and CDR2 sequences are SGDLS and YYNGEE. CDR3 residues: CASSVGGGIGEKLFF. CDR3 bases: TGTGCCAGCAGCGTAGGGGGGGGGATTGGGGAAAAACTGTTTTTT.

The V gene is TRBV6-1, the J gene TRBJ2-4; TRBD2 matches at 7 bases. Germline V gene lookup returns CDR1 MNHNS and CDR2 SASEGT. With 0 bases clipped from V and 0 bases from J, the junction kept 8 bases outside the gene matches. This CDR3 is 18 amino acids long. The CDR3 reads CASSEATGGAVAKNIQYF. Written as DNA, the CDR3 is TGTGCCAGCAGTGAAGCAACGGGAGGCGCGGTAGCCAAAAACATTCAGTACTTC.

The chain is built from TRBV27 and TRBJ2-1; TRBD2 agrees at 10 bases. The CDR3 contains 14 residues. V dropped 5 bases and J dropped 2; count of bases not matched to a gene: 0. Germline CDR1 reads MNHEY; CDR2 reads SMNVEV (reference sequence). The CDR3 sequence is CASSLAGAYNEQFF. CDR3 bases: TGTGCCAGCAGTCTAGCGGGAGCCTACAATGAGCAGTTCTTC.

The chain carries TRBV2 and TRBJ1-1, with 8 positions matching TRBD1. Germline CDR1 SNHLY, CDR2 FYNNEI. This CDR3 region has 14 residues. V was clipped by 8 bases and J by 2 bases; unmatched bases: 7. CDR3 protein: CASLRTGSNTEAFF. For the CDR3, the DNA is TGTGCCAGCCTGCGGACAGGGAGTAACACTGAAGCTTTCTTT.

This chain links TRBV28 with TRBJ1-5, with D possibly being TRBD1 (5 bases). The CDR3 has 16 residues. Germline CDR1 MDHEN, CDR2 SYDVKM. The ends were cut back, 2 bases at V and 11 bases at J, with 22 bases in the middle. The CDR3 loop is CASSLPGGGFFESQHF. CDR3 nucleotides: TGTGCCAGCAGTTTACCCGGGGGGGGTTTTTTTGAGTCCCAGCATTTT.

With regard to this clone: At one boundary the junction diverges from the germline segment, which might be a read error. The chain is built from TRBV7-9 and TRBJ1-2; 12 bases map to TRBD1. Germline V CDR1 and CDR2: SEHNR, FQNEAQ (reference sequence). CDR3 length: 15 residues. The CDR3 is CSSSFSGQGAYGYTF. In DNA, the CDR3 is TGTTCCAGCAGCTTCTCGGGACAGGGGGCTTATGGCTACACCTTC.

V usage is TRBV11-3 and J usage is TRBJ2-3, with 9 bases aligning to TRBD1. CDR1 is SGHNT and CDR2 is YENEEA in the germline V gene. Unmatched junction bases numbered 4, after V lost 4 bases and J lost 2 bases. This CDR3 region has 15 residues. CDR3 residues: CASSWGTGSTDTQYF. CDR3 bases: TGTGCCAGCAGCTGGGGGACAGGGTCCACAGATACGCAGTATTTT.

This clone has a handful of counts. The chain employs TRBV29-1 and TRBJ1-2; weak D call: TRBD1 (5 bases). The ends were cut back, 0 bases at V and 3 bases at J, with 8 bases in the middle. This CDR3 is 13 amino acids long. CDR1 SQVTM and CDR2 ANQGSEA come from the germline V gene. The CDR3: CSVEDTGDYGYTF. The DNA for the CDR3 is TGCAGCGTTGAAGATACAGGTGACTATGGCTACACCTTC.

The CDR3 nucleotides read TGTGCCAGTAGGGGGGGGGAGTACTATGGCTACACCTTC. Protein: CASRGGEYYGYTF. The chain joins TRBV19 to TRBJ1-2, with D perhaps matching TRBD1 (5 bases). The CDR3 length is 13 residues. The V and J ends lost 6 bases and 3 bases respectively, with 11 bases between them. CDR1 is LNHDA, CDR2 SQIVND, per germline (reference sequence).

The chain joins TRBV19 to TRBJ1-1; D is unresolved. V was clipped by 5 bases and J by 4 bases, with 11 bases between them. Per germline, CDR1 LNHDA and CDR2 SQIVND (reference sequence). CDR3 size: 13 residues. The CDR3 protein is CASSPRGFTEAFF. The CDR3, as DNA: TGTGCCAGTAGTCCCCGGGGATTCACTGAAGCTTTCTTT. Drawing the rest from reference TRBV19 and TRBJ1-1, the complete variable domain is DGGITQSPKYLFRKEGQNVTLSCEQNLNHDAMYWYRQDPGQGLRLIYYSQIVNDFQKGDIAEGYSVSREKKESFPLTVTSAQKNPTAFYLCASSPRGFTEAFFGQGTRLTVV.

This clone was observed a few times. The chain joins TRBV5-1 to TRBJ2-7; no clear D gene. V gave up 5 bases and J gave up 3 bases, with 18 bases separating them. This CDR3 is 15 amino acids long. In germline, CDR1 is SGHRS, CDR2 YFSETQ. This chain's CDR3 is CASRVGDSPIYEQYF. In DNA, the CDR3 is TGCGCCAGCAGGGTAGGCGACTCGCCGATCTACGAGCAGTACTTC. The whole variable domain, remainder taken from reference TRBV5-1 and TRBJ2-7, is KAGVTQTPRYLIKTRGQQVTLSCSPISGHRSVSWYQQTPGQGLQFLFEYFSETQRNKGNFPGRFSGRQFSNSRSEMNVSTLELGDSALYLCASRVGDSPIYEQYFGPGTRLTVT.

This clone showed up just once. The chain employs TRBV11-3 and TRBJ1-1; the match to TRBD1 covers 7 bases. The germline CDR1 and CDR2 sequences are SGHNT and YENEEA. CDR3 size: 18 residues. V lost 5 bases to trimming and J lost 0 bases; unmatched junction nucleotides: 15. CDR3 residues: CASSDRAPLTGVNTEAFF. The CDR3 DNA follows: TGTGCCAGCAGCGACAGGGCCCCACTCACGGGGGTGAACACTGAAGCTTTCTTT.

The rearrangement links TRBV7-2 to TRBJ2-1; 13 bases fit TRBD2. Per germline, CDR1 SGHTA and CDR2 FQGNSA. Trimming removed 5 bases from V and 9 bases from J; junction bases left unmatched: 4. This CDR3 spans 14 amino acids. The CDR3 protein is CASSTTSGGTEQFF. CDR3 sequence (DNA): TGTGCCAGCAGCACGACTAGCGGGGGGACTGAGCAGTTCTTC.